A selection of T cell receptor beta chains follows, all from one sample in a study of CDR3 diversity in severe acne. TCRdb redid the calling of the PCR reads with MiXCR, one entry per CDR3 protein. The profile shows some 85,000 distinct CDR3 sequences, approximately 49% of them singletons. Sequencing was done on a sample of blood. These receptors came from a male donor with severe acne vulgaris. The CDR3 runs from the conserved cysteine through the conserved F or W. A D gene is named only where the DNA matches it firmly. Clone size is given for some rows only: seen once, a few or many times, or a class if the clone is expanded.

V gene,clone size,D gene,J gene,CDR3 DNA,CDR3 protein
TRBV5-1,few,.,TRBJ1-1,TGCGCCAGCAGCGTGGGGATAACAGAAAACACTGAAGCTTTCTTT,CASSVGITENTEAFF
TRBV14,few,.,TRBJ2-1,TGTGCCAGCAGTCTTATACTCCGGGGTGAGCAGTTCTTC,CASSLILRGEQFF
TRBV19,.,TRBD1,TRBJ2-5,TGTGCCAGTATAGACGGGACAGGGGGCGGCTATCAGCCCCAGTACTTC,CASIDGTGGGYQPQYF
TRBV24-1,few,.,TRBJ1-5,TGTGCCACCAGTGTCCAAGGGGGACAGCCCCAGCATTTT,CATSVQGGQPQHF
TRBV20-1,.,.,TRBJ1-2,TGCAGTGCCAGCAGTGACGACTATGGCTACACCTTC,CSASSDDYGYTF
TRBV28,few,.,TRBJ2-7,TGTGCCAGCAGTTTATCTCTGACAGGCCCCTACGAGCAGTACTTC,CASSLSLTGPYEQYF
TRBV19,few,TRBD2,TRBJ2-3,TGTGCCAGTAGGGAGACTAGCGGGTCCGCAGATACGCAGTATTTT,CASRETSGSADTQYF
TRBV20-1,many,TRBD1,TRBJ2-7,TGCAGTGCTCTGGGGACAGGGAGGACCAGCTACGAGCAGTACTTC,CSALGTGRTSYEQYF
TRBV6-1,.,.,TRBJ2-5,TGTGCCAGCAGTATCCCTTACGAGACCCAGTACTTC,CASSIPYETQYF
TRBV10-3,many,.,TRBJ1-1,TGTGCCATCAGTTTCCAGATGAACACTGAAGCTTTCTTT,CAISFQMNTEAFF
TRBV7-8,.,TRBD1,TRBJ2-5,TGTGCCAGCAGCTTTCCGGGACAGGGGGAGACCCAGTACTTC,CASSFPGQGETQYF
TRBV7-8,.,TRBD2,TRBJ2-6,TGTGCCAGCAGCTCCGGACTAGCGGGCTACTCTGGGGCCAACGTCCTGACTTTC,CASSSGLAGYSGANVLTF
TRBV6-2/TRBV6-3,.,.,TRBJ2-3,TGTGCCAGCTCAGGAGAGTCTGGCACAGATACGCAGTATTTT,CASSGESGTDTQYF
TRBV25-1,.,.,TRBJ2-3,TGTGCCAGCAGTGACCCTCTCCGGACCGCAGATACGCAGTATTTT,CASSDPLRTADTQYF
TRBV15,.,TRBD2,TRBJ2-7,TGTGCCACCAGCAGGCAACCCGGGACTAGCGGCACCTACGAGCAGTACTTC,CATSRQPGTSGTYEQYF
TRBV10-3,few,TRBD1,TRBJ2-7,TGTGCCATCAGCACAGGGGCCTACGAGCAGTACTTC,CAISTGAYEQYF
TRBV5-1,.,TRBD2,TRBJ2-1,TGCGCCAGCAGCCCGAGACTAGCGGGAGAGGGGAATTACAATGAGCAGTTCTTC,CASSPRLAGEGNYNEQFF
TRBV25-1,few,.,TRBJ1-4,TGTGCCAGCAGTGACGGACAGCTCGCTTACGAAAAACTGTTTTTT,CASSDGQLAYEKLFF
TRBV29-1,.,.,TRBJ2-5,TGCAGCGTTCCAACCCCCGGGACCCCAGCGGAGACCCAGTACTTC,CSVPTPGTPAETQYF
TRBV7-2,once,.,TRBJ2-7,TGTGCCAGCAGCTTGTTTTGGGGACCCTACGAGCAGTACTTC,CASSLFWGPYEQYF
TRBV13,.,TRBD1,TRBJ1-1,TGTGCCAGCAGCTTAGGGACAGGGACCTCTAGAGCTTTCTTT,CASSLGTGTSRAFF
TRBV4-1,few,TRBD2,TRBJ2-1,TGCGCCAGCAGCCACCCGGGACTAGCGGGGGGGGGTGAGCAGTTCTTC,CASSHPGLAGGGEQFF
TRBV7-2,many,.,TRBJ1-3,TGTGCCAGCAGCTTTTCAGGGGACTCTGGAAACACCATATATTTT,CASSFSGDSGNTIYF
TRBV19,.,TRBD1,TRBJ2-7,TGTGCCAGTAGTATATGGCAGGGGGCGAGAGAGCAGTACTTC,CASSIWQGAREQYF
TRBV20-1,many,TRBD2,TRBJ2-3,TGCAGTGCTTTGGGACTAGCGGGAGTTACGCAGTATTTT,CSALGLAGVTQYF